These 20 T cell receptor beta chains share one sample of origin, sequenced in a study of Ad26.COV2.S vaccination and SARS-CoV-2 variants. Sample treatment: some 19 received Ad26.COV2.S at low or high dose, single or two shots; roughly 5 received placebo; per-sample allocation not given. Specimen acquisition occurred on day 63 following the initial vaccine or placebo injection. Repertoires were generated with immunoSEQ multiplex PCR, while TCRdb's copy carries only in-frame clones and drops some. The data contain hundreds of thousands of clones, more than 80% of them singletons. The material sequenced was peripheral blood, taken in a trial of Ad26.COV2.S vaccine versus placebo. The receptor set was obtained from a person aged 18-60 years who received the Ad26.COV2.S COVID-19 vaccine or a placebo.

This chain joins TRBV18 and TRBJ2-5; 12 bases are a match to TRBD2. Germline CDR1 and CDR2: KGHSH and LQKENI. This CDR3 has 16 amino acids. With V trimmed by 5 bases and J by 3 bases, 7 bases remained unmatched. CDR3 DNA: TGTGCCAGCTCATCCCTAGCGGGAGGGGTGAAAGAGACCCAGTACTTC. Translated, it gives CASSSLAGGVKETQYF.

The V call is TRBV27, the J call TRBJ1-1; no reliable D call. Trimming removed 3 bases from V and 1 base from J, with 6 bases in between. This CDR3 has 13 amino acids. Germline loops: CDR1 MNHEY, CDR2 SMNVEV (reference sequence). The CDR3 DNA reads TGTGCCAGCAGTTTGGTTAAGAACACTGAAGCTTTCTTT. It yields the protein CASSLVKNTEAFF.

About this clone itself: At one end the junction does not follow the germline gene, possibly because of a read error. The chain is built from TRBV5-4 and TRBJ1-1, with D hard to call. The germline gives CDR1 SGHNT, CDR2 YYREEE (reference sequence). This CDR3 has 12 amino acids. The CDR3 region is CASSLLNTEAFF. CDR3 DNA: TGTGCCAGCAGCTTGTTGAATACTGAAGCTTTCTTT.

The chain has TRBV30 and TRBJ1-1, with 8 bases matching TRBD1. CDR1 GTSNPN and CDR2 SVGIG come from the germline V gene (reference sequence). The CDR3 spans 13 residues. Trimming removed 3 bases from V and 3 bases from J; junction bases left unmatched: 3. The CDR3 sequence is CAWRGQGYTEAFF. The CDR3 DNA reads as TGTGCCTGGAGAGGACAGGGCTACACTGAAGCTTTCTTT.

J is TRBJ2-7 and V is TRBV30, with a possible D match to TRBD2 (5 bases). CDR1 is GTSNPN, CDR2 SVGIG, per germline (reference sequence). V dropped 3 bases and J dropped 2 bases, with 17 bases sitting between them. This CDR3 spans 15 amino acids. The CDR3 sequence: CAWSPAQRRTYEQYF. In nucleotides, the CDR3 is TGTGCCTGGAGCCCCGCCCAGCGGCGTACCTACGAGCAGTACTTC. Filled out from reference TRBV30 and TRBJ2-7, the complete variable domain reads SQTIHQWPATLVQPVGSPLSLECTVEGTSNPNLYWYRQAAGRGLQLLFYSVGIGQISSEVPQNLSASRPQDRQFILSSKKLLLSDSGFYLCAWSPAQRRTYEQYFGPGTRLTVT.

V is TRBV5-1 and J is TRBJ1-6; 9 bases agree with TRBD1. Germline CDR1 SGHRS, CDR2 YFSETQ. The V segment lost 4 bases and the J segment 0 bases; nucleotides outside the gene matches: 5. This CDR3 has 17 amino acids. The CDR3 reads CASSIGQGSSYNSPLHF. DNA for the CDR3: TGCGCCAGCAGCATTGGACAGGGGAGCTCCTATAATTCACCCCTCCACTTT.

Note on this clone: The same CDR3 arises from other DNA sequences in this sample as well. The rearrangement uses TRBV7-9 and TRBJ1-2, with 9 bases identical to TRBD1. The CDR3 is 13 residues long. J lost 5 bases, V lost 6 bases, and 4 bases had no gene match. The germline CDR1 and CDR2 sequences are SEHNR and FQNEAQ (reference sequence). CDR3 loop: CASSPGQGYGYTF. As DNA, the CDR3 is TGTGCCAGCAGTCCGGGACAGGGATATGGCTACACCTTC.

The chain recombines TRBV29-1 with TRBJ1-1; TRBD1 aligns across 7 bases. The length of the CDR3 is 12 residues. CDR1 SQVTM and CDR2 ANQGSEA come from the germline V gene. V shed 8 bases, J shed 4 bases, and the junction held 7 bases outside the gene matches. CDR3 nucleotide sequence: TGCAGCTTTAATGACAGGGTCACTGAAGCTTTCTTT. Amino acids: CSFNDRVTEAFF.

CDR3 DNA: TGTGCCAGCAGCTCACAGGGTGAGCAGTTCTTC. Translating it yields CASSSQGEQFF. The chain links TRBV7-6 to TRBJ2-1, with D tentatively TRBD1 (6 bases). Trimming pared 4 bases from V and 9 bases from J, leaving 7 bases between. Germline V gives CDR1 SGHVS, CDR2 FNYEAQ. CDR3 length equals 11 residues.

V is TRBV11-2 and J is TRBJ2-5; 7 positions agree with TRBD1. Germline lookup yields CDR1 SGHAT and CDR2 FQNNGV. This CDR3 spans 16 amino acids. J gave up 2 bases and V 1 base, and 7 bases lay outside the gene matches. CDR3 in amino acids: CASSLGWDSRQETQYF. In nucleotides, the CDR3 is TGTGCCAGCAGCTTAGGATGGGACAGCAGACAAGAGACCCAGTACTTC.

CDR3 residues: CASRLPSGSYNEQFF. CDR3 bases: TGTGCCAGCAGGCTCCCCAGCGGGTCATACAATGAGCAGTTCTTC. V gene TRBV6-5 combines with J gene TRBJ2-1; a possible D gene is TRBD2 (6 bases). Looked up from germline, CDR1 is MNHEY and CDR2 is SVGAGI. Trimming removed 6 bases from V and 4 bases from J, with 16 bases in between. The CDR3 extends over 15 amino acids.

V gene TRBV2 combines with J gene TRBJ1-5; maybe TRBD1 (5 bases). V lost 8 bases and J 8 bases, leaving 16 bases between the germline ends. This CDR3 spans 13 amino acids. The germline CDR1 and CDR2 sequences are SNHLY and FYNNEI. CDR3 residues: CASCYKGYEPQHF. The CDR3 DNA reads TGTGCCAGCTGCTATAAGGGGTATGAGCCCCAGCATTTT.

The chain couples TRBV5-1 to TRBJ2-1; the D is unclear. Between the trimmed V and J ends, which lost 5 bases and 4 bases, there was a span of 13 bases. The CDR3 is 14 residues long. CDR1 is SGHRS and CDR2 is YFSETQ in the germline V gene. The CDR3 DNA is TGCGCCAGCAGTCCCTTAGTTCTTTACAATGAGCAGTTCTTC. The encoded protein is CASSPLVLYNEQFF.

The CDR3 sequence: CASSKSTDTQYF. DNA of the CDR3: TGCGCCAGCAGCAAGAGCACAGATACGCAGTATTTT. The chain recombines TRBV5-1 with TRBJ2-3; D remains unclear. In germline, CDR1 is SGHRS, CDR2 YFSETQ. V lost 4 bases and J lost 0, with 3 bases in between. The CDR3 sequence is 12 residues long.

To note about this clone: Additional DNA sequences in this sample encode the identical CDR3. V is TRBV5-1 and J is TRBJ1-1; D remains ambiguous. This CDR3 contains 12 residues. The V end was cut by 4 bases, the J end by 4 bases, with 8 bases between. CDR1 SGHRS and CDR2 YFSETQ come from the germline V gene. CDR3 in DNA: TGCGCCAGCAGCCGGGAGGGCACTGAAGCTTTCTTT. Protein product: CASSREGTEAFF.

The genes are TRBV18 and TRBJ1-1; 8 nucleotides align to TRBD1. Germline assignment: CDR1 KGHSH and CDR2 LQKENI. The CDR3 contains 16 residues. V gave up 1 base and J gave up 5 bases; unmatched junction bases: 9. The CDR3 spells CASSPRQGFGETEAFF. The CDR3 coding sequence is TGTGCCAGCTCACCACGACAGGGGTTTGGTGAGACTGAAGCTTTCTTT.

This chain links TRBV4-1 with TRBJ2-7; the match to TRBD2 covers 7 bases. The CDR3 totals 15 residues. The J segment lost 2 bases and the V segment lost 0 bases, leaving 4 bases of the junction unmatched. Germline CDR1 reads MGHRA; CDR2 reads YSYEKL. CDR3 region: CASSQDWAGAYEQYF. The CDR3 bases are TGCGCCAGCAGCCAAGATTGGGCGGGGGCCTACGAGCAGTACTTC.

In DNA, the CDR3 is TGTGCCAGCACCCCGGGACAGGGGGCTTACGAGCAGTACTTC. Its protein is CASTPGQGAYEQYF. The chain carries TRBV7-2 and TRBJ2-7; TRBD1 aligns across 12 bases. The CDR3 contains 14 residues. Germline V gene data show CDR1 as SGHTA and CDR2 as FQGNSA. V trimming: 7 bases; J trimming: 4 bases; junction bases outside the gene matches: 5.

The chain has TRBV2 and TRBJ1-6; D is undetermined. Germline loops: CDR1 SNHLY, CDR2 FYNNEI. The CDR3 is 15 residues long. Trimming pared 3 bases from V and 2 bases from J, leaving 8 bases between. The CDR3 DNA sequence: TGTGCCAGCAGTGAGAGTAACCCCTATAATTCACCCCTCCACTTT. Protein sequence: CASSESNPYNSPLHF.

CDR3 bases: TGCAGCGTTGAAAACAGGGGAGGCACTGAAGCTTTCTTT. It translates to CSVENRGGTEAFF. The V and J genes are TRBV29-1 and TRBJ1-1; 7 nucleotides align to TRBD1. CDR1 and CDR2 (germline): SQVTM, ANQGSEA. The length of the CDR3 is 13 residues. Unmatched junction bases numbered 4, after V lost 2 bases and J lost 4 bases.